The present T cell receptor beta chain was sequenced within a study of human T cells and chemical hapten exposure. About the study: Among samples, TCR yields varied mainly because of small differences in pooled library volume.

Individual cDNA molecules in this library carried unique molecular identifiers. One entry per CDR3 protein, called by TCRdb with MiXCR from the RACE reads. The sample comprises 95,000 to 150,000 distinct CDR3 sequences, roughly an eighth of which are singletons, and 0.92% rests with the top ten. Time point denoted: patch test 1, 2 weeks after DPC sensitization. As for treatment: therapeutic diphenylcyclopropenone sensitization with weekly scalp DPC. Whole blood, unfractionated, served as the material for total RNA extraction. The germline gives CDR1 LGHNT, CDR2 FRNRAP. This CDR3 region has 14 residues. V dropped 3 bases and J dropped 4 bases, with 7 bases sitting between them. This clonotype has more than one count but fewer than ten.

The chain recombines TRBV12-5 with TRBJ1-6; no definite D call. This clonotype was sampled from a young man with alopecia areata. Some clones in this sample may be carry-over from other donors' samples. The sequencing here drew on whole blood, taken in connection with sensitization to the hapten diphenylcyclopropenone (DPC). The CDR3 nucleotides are TGTGCTAGTGGTTTAATCCTGTATAATTCACCCCTCCACTTT. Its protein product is CASGLILYNSPLHF.